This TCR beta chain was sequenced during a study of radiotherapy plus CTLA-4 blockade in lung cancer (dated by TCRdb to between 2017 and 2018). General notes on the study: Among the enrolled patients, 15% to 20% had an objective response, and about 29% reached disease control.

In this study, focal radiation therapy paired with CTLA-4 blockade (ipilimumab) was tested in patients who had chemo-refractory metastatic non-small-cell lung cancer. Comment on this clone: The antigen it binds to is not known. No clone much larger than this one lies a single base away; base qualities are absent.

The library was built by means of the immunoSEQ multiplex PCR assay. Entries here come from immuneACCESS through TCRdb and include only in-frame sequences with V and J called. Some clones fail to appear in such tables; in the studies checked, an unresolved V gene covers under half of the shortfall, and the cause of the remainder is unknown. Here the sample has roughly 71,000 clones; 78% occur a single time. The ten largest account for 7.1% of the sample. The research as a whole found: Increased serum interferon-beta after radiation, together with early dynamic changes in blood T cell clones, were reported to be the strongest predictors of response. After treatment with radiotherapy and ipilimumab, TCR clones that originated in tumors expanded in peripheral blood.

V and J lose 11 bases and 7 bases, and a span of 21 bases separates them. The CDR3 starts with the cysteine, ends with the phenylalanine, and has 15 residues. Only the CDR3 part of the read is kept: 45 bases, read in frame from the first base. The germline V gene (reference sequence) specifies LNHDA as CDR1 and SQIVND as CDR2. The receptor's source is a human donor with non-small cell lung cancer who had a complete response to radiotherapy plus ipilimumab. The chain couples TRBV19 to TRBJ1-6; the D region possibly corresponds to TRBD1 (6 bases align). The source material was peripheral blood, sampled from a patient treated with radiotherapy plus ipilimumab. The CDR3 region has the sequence CASRGGRVRNSPLHF. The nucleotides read TGTGCCTCCAGGGGCGGCAGGGTTCGGAATTCACCCCTCCACTTT.